Following are 5 T cell receptor beta chains from one sample sequenced in a study of breast tumors, draining lymph nodes, adjacent tissues. One entry per CDR3 protein results from TCRdb running MiXCR on the multiplex PCR reads. The sample comprises tens of thousands of distinct CDR3 sequences, around three fifths of which are singletons, and roughly 19% rests with the top ten. Sequencing was done on a sample of breast tumor tissue. The receptors were sampled from a female donor with breast cancer. Some clones in this sample may be carry-over from other donors' samples.

This clonotype was detected many times. The V call is TRBV12-3 or TRBV12-4, the J call TRBJ2-1, with TRBD1 matching over 10 bases. This CDR3 is 14 amino acids long. Trimming at V came to 6 bases and at J to 10 bases, leaving 9 bases not matched to a gene. The CDR3 DNA is TGTGCCAGCAGCCCGGGACAGGGGCAAGACGAGCAGTTCTTC. Encoded protein: CASSPGQGQDEQFF.

On this clonotype itself: An end of the junction differs from the germline gene, which may be a read error. This rearrangement joins TRBV7-3 to TRBJ2-1; the D call may be TRBD1 or TRBD2 (6 bases each). The germline V gene has CDR1 SGHTA and CDR2 FQGTGA. The CDR3 spans 12 residues. The CDR3 reads CASSSDRGERFF. DNA for the CDR3: TGTGCCAGCAGCTCAGATAGGGGGGAGCGGTTCTTC.

Concerning this clonotype: Because the CDR3's place on the DNA is in doubt, the DNA is left out and the CDR3 is given as listed by TCRdb. This CDR3 reads CASSVAWGTDSPPHF. V usage is TRBV9 and J usage is TRBJ1-6; whether TRBD1, the table's D call, matches the DNA was not checked. Termini included, the CDR3 measures 15 amino acids. CDR1 and CDR2 (germline): SGDLS, YYNGEE.

This clonotype appeared many times. The rearrangement uses TRBV25-1 and TRBJ1-2, with unresolved D. CDR1 and CDR2 (germline): MGHDK, SYGVNS. The CDR3 loop spans 13 amino acids. V was shortened by 1 base and J by 8 bases, with 11 bases between the two germline ends. This chain's CDR3 is CASSELGYRGYTF. The CDR3 DNA reads TGTGCCAGCAGTGAATTGGGTTATAGGGGCTACACCTTC.

To note about this clonotype: One end of the junction is discordant with germline, which a read error may explain. The chain couples TRBV7-9 to TRBJ1-6, with 7 bases aligning to TRBD1. The CDR3 is 16 amino acids. Germline lookup yields CDR1 SEHNR and CDR2 FQNEAQ (reference sequence). The CDR3 is CASSLTGAGGNSPLHF. As DNA, the CDR3 is TGCGCCAGCAGCTTAACAGGGGCCGGAGGGAATTCACCCCTCCACTTT.